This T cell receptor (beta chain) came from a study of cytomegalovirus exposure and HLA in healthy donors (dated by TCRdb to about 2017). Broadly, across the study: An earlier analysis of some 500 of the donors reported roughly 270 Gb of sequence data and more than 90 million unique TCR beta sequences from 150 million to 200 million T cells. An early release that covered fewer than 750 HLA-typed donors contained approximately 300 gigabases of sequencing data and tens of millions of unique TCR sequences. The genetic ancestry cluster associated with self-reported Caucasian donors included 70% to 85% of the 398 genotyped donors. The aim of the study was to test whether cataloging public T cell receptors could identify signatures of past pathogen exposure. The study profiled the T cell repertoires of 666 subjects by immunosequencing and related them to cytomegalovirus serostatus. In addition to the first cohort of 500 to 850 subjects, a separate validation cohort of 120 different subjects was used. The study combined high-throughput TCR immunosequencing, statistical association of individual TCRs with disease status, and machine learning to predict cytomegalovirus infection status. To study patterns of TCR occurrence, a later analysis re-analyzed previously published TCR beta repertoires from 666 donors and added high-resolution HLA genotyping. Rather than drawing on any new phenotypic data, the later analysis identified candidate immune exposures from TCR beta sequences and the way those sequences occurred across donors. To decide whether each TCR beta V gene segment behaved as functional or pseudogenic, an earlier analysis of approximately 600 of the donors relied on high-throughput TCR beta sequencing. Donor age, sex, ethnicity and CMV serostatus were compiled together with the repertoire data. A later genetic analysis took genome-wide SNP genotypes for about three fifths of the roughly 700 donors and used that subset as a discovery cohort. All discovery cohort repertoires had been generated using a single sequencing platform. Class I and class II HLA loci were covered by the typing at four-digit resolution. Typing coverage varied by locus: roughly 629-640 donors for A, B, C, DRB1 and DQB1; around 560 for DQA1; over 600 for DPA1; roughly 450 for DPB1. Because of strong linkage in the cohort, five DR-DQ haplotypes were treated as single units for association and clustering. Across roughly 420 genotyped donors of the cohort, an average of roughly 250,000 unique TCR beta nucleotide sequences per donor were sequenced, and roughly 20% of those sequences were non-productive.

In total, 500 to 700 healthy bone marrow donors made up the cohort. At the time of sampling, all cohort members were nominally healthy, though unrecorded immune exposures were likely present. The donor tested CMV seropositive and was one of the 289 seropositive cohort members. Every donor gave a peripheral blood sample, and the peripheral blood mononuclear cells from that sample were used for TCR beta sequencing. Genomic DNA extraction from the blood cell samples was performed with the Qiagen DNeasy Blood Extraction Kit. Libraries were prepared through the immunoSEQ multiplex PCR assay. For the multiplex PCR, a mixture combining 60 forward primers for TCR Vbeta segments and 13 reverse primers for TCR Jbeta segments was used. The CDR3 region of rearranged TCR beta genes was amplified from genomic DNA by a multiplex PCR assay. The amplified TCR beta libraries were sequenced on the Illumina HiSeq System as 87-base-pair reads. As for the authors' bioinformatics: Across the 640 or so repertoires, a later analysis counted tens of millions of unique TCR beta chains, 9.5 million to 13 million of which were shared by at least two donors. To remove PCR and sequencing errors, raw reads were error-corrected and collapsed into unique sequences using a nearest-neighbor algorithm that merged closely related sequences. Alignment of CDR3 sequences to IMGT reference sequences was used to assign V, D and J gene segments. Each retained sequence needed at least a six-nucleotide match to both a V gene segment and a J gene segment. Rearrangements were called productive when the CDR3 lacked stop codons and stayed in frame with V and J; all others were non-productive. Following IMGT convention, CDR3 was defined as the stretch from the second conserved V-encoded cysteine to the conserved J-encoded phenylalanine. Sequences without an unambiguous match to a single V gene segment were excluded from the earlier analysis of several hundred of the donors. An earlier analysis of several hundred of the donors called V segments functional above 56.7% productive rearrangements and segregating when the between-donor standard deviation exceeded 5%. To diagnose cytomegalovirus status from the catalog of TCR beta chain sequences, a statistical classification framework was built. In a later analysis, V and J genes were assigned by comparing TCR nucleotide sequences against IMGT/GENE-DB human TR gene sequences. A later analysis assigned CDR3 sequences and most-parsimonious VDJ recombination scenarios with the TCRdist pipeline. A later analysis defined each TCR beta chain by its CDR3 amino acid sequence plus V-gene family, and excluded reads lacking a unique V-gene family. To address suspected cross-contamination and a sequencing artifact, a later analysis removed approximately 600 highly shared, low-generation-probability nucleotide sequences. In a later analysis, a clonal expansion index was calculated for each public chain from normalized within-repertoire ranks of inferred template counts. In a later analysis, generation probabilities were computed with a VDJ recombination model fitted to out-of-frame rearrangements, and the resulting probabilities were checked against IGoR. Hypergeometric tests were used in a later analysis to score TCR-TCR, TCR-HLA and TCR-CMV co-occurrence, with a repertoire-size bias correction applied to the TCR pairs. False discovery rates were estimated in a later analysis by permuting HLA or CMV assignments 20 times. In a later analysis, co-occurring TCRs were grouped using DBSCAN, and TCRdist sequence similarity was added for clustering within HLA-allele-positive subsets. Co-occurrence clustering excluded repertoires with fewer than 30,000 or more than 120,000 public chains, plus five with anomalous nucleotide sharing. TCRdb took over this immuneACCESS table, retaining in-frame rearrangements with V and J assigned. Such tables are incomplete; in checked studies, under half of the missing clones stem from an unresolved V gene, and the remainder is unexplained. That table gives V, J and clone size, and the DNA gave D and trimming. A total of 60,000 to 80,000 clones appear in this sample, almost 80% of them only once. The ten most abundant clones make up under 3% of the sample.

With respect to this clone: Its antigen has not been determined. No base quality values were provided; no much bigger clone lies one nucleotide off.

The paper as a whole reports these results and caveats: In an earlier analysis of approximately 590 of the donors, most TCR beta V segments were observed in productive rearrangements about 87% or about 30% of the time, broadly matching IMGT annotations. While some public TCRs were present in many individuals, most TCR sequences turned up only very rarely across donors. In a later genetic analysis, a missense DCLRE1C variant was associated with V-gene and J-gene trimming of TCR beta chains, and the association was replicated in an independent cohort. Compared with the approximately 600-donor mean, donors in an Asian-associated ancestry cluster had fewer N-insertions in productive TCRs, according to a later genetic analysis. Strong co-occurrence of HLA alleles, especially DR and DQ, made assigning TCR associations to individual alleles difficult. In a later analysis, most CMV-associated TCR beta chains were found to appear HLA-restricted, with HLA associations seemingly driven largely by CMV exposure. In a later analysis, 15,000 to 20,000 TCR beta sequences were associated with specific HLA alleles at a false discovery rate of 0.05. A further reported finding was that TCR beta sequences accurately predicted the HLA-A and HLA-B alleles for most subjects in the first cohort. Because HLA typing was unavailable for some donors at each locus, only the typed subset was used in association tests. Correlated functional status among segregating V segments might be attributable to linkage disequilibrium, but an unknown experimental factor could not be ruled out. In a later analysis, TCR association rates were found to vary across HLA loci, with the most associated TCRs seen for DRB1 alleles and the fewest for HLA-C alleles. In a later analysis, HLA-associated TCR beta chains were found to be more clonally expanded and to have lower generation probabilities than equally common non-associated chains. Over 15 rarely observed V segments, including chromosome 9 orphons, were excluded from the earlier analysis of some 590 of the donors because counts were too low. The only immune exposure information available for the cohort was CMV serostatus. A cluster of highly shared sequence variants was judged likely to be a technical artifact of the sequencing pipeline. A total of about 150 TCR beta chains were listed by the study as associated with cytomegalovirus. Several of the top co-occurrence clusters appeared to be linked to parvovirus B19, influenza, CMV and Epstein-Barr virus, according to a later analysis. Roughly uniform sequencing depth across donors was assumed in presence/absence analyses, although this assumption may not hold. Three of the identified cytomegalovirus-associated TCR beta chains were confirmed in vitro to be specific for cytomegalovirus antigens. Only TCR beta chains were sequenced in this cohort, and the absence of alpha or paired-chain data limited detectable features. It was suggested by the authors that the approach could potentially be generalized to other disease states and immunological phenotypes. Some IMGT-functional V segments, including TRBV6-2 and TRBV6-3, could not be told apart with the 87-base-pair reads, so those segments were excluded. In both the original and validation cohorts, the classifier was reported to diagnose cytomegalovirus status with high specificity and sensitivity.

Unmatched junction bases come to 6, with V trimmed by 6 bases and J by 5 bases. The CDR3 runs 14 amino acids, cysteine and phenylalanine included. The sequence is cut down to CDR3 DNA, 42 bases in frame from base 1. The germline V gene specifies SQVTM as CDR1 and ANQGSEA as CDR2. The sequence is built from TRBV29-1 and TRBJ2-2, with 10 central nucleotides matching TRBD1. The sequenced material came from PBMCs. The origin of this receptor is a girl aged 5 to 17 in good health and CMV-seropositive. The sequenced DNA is TGCAGCGTACGGGGACAGGGGAGAACCGGGGAGCTGTTTTTT. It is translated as CSVRGQGRTGELFF.